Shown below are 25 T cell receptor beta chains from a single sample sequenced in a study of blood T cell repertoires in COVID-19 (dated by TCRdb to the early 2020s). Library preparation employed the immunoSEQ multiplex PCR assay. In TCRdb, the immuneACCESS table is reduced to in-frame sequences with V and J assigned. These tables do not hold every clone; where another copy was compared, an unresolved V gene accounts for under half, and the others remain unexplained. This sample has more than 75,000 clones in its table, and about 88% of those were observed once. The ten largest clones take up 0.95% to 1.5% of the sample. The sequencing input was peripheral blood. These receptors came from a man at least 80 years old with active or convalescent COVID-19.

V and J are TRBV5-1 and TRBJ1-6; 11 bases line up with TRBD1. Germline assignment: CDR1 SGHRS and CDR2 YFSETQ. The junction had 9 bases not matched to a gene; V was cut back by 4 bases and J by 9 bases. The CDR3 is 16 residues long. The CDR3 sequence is CASSVGQGARGSPLHF. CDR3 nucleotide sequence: TGCGCCAGCAGCGTAGGACAGGGGGCGCGAGGTTCACCCCTCCACTTT.

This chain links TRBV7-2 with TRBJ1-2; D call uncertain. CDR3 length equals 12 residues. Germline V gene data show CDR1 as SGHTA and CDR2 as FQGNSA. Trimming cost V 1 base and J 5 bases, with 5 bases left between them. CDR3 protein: CASSLVVYGYTF. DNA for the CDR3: TGTGCCAGCAGCTTAGTTGTATATGGCTACACCTTC.

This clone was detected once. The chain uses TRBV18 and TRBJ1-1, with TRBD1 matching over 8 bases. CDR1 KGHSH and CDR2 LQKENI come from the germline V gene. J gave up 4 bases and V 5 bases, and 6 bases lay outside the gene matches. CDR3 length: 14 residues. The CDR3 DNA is TGTGCCAGCTCAAAAGAAGGACAGGGCACTGAAGCTTTCTTT. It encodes CASSKEGQGTEAFF. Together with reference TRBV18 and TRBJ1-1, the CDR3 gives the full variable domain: NAGVMQNPRHLVRRRGQEARLRCSPMKGHSHVYWYRQLPEEGLKFMVYLQKENIIDESGMPKERFSAEFPKEGPSILRIQQVVRGDSAAYFCASSKEGQGTEAFFGQGTRLTVV.

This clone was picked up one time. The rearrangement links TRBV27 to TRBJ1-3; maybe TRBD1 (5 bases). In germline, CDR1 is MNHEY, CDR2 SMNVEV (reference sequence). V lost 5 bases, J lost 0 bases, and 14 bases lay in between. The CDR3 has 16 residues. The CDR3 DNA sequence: TGTGCCAGCAGTCCATGGGGCAGTCGCTCTGGAAACACCATATATTTT. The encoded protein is CASSPWGSRSGNTIYF.

The CDR3 DNA reads TGTGCCAGCTCACCACCGGCAGGGGAAGAGACCCAGTACTTC. Translating gives CASSPPAGEETQYF. The rearrangement joins TRBV18 to TRBJ2-5; D is possibly TRBD1 (6 bases). CDR3 length equals 14 residues. V gave up 0 bases and J gave up 3 bases, with 8 bases separating them. Germline CDR1 and CDR2: KGHSH and LQKENI.

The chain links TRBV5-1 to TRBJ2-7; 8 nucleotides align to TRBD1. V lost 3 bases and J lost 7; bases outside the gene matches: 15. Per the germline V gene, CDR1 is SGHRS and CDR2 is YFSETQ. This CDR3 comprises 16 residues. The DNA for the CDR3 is TGCGCCAGCAGCTCCAGACCGGGACAGGATATCTATGAGCAGTACTTC. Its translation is CASSSRPGQDIYEQYF. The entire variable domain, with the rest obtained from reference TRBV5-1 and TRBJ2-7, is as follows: KAGVTQTPRYLIKTRGQQVTLSCSPISGHRSVSWYQQTPGQGLQFLFEYFSETQRNKGNFPGRFSGRQFSNSRSEMNVSTLELGDSALYLCASSSRPGQDIYEQYFGPGTRLTVT.

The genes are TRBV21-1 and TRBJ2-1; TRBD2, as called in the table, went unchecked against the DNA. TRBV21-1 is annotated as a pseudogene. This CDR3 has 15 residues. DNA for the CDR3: TGTGCCAGCAGCGAATTAGCGGGGATACACAATGAGCAGTTCTTC. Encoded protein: CASSELAGIHNEQFF.

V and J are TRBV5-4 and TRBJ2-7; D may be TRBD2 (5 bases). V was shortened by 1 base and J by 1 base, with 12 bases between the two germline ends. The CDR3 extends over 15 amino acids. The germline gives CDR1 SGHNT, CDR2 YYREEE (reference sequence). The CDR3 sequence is CASSLPGYGSYEQYF. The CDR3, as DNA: TGTGCCAGCAGCTTGCCGGGGTACGGGTCCTACGAGCAGTACTTC. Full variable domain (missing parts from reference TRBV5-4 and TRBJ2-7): ETGVTQSPTHLIKTRGQQVTLRCSSQSGHNTVSWYQQALGQGPQFIFQYYREEENGRGNFPPRFSGLQFPNYSSELNVNALELDDSALYLCASSLPGYGSYEQYFGPGTRLTVT.

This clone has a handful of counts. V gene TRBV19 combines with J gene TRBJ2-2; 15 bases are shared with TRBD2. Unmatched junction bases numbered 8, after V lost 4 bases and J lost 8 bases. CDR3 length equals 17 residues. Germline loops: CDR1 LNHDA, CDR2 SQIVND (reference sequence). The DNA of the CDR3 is TGTGCCAGTAGTACGGGACTAGCGGGAGGCATGGGGGGGGAGCTGTTTTTT. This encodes CASSTGLAGGMGGELFF.

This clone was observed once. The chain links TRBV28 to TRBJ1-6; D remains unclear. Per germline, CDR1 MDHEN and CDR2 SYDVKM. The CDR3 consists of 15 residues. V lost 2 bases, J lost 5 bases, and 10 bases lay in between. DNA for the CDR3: TGTGCCAGCAGTTTAGTTCGGAGGGATAATTCACCCCTCCACTTT. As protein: CASSLVRRDNSPLHF.

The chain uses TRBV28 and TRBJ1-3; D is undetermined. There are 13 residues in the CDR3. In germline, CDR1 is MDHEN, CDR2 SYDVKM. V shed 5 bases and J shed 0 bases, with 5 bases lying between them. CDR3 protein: CASSGSSGNTIYF. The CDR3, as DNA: TGTGCCAGCAGTGGCAGCTCTGGAAACACCATATATTTT.

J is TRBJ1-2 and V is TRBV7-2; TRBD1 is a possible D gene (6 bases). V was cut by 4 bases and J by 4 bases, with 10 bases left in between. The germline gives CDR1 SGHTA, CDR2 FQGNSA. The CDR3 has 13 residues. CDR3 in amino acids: CASSSGVGYGYTF. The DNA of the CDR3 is TGTGCCAGCAGCTCAGGGGTCGGCTATGGCTACACCTTC.

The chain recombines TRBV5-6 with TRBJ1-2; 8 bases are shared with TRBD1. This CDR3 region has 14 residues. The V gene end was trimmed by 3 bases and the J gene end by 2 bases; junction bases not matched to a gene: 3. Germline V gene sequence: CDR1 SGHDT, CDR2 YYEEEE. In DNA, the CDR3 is TGTGCCAGCAGCTGGGACAGGCAAAACTATGGCTACACCTTC. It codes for CASSWDRQNYGYTF.

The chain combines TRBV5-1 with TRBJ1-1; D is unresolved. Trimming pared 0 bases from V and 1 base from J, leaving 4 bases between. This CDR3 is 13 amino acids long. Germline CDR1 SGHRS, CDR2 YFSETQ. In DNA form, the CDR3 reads TGCGCCAGCAGCTTGGGGGCGAACACTGAAGCTTTCTTT. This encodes CASSLGANTEAFF.

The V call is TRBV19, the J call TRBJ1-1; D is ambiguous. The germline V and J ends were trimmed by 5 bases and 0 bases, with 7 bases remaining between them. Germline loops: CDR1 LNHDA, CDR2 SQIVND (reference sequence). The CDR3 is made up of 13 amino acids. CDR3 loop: CASSAGLNTEAFF. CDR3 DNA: TGTGCCAGTAGTGCCGGGTTGAACACTGAAGCTTTCTTT.

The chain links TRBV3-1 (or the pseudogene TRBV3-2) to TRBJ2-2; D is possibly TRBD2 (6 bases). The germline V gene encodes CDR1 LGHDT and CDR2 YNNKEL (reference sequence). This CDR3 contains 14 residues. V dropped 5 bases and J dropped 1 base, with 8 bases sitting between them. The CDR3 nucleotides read TGTGCCAGCAGCACGGGGGTGAACACCGGGGAGCTGTTTTTT. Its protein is CASSTGVNTGELFF.

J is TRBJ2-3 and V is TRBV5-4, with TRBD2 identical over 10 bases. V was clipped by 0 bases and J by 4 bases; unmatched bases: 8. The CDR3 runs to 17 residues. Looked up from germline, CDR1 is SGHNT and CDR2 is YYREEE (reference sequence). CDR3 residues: CASSLEASGRGPDTQYF. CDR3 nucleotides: TGTGCCAGCAGCTTGGAGGCTAGCGGGAGAGGGCCAGATACGCAGTATTTT. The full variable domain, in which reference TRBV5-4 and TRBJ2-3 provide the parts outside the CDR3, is ETGVTQSPTHLIKTRGQQVTLRCSSQSGHNTVSWYQQALGQGPQFIFQYYREEENGRGNFPPRFSGLQFPNYSSELNVNALELDDSALYLCASSLEASGRGPDTQYFGPGTRLTVL.

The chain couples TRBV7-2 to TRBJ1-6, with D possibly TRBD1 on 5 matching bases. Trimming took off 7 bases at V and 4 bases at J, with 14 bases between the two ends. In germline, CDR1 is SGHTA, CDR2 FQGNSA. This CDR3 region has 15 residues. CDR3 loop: CASTPGWGYNSPLHF. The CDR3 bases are TGTGCCAGCACCCCAGGGTGGGGTTATAATTCACCCCTCCACTTT.

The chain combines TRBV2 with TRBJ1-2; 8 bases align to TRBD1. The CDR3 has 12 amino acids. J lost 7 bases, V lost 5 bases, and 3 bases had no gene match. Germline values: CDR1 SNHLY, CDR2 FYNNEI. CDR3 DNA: TGTGCCAGCAGTCAGGGGGCGTCTGGCTACACCTTC. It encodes CASSQGASGYTF.

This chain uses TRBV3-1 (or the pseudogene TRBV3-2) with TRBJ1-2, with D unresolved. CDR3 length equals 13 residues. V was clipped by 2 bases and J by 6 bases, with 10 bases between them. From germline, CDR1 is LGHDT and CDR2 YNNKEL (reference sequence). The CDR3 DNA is TGTGCCAGCAGCCAAAGGTTCAGGAATGGCTACACCTTC. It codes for CASSQRFRNGYTF.

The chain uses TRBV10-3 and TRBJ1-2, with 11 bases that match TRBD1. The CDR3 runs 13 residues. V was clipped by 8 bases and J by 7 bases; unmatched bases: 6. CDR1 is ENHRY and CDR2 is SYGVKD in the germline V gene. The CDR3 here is CAIGDRGEGGYTF. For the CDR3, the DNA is TGTGCCATCGGGGACAGGGGGGAAGGTGGCTACACCTTC.

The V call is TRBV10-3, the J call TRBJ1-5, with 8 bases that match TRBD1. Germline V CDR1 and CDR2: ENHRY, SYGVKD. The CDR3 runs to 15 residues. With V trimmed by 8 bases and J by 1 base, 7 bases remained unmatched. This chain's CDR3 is CAIDEGQDSNQPQHF. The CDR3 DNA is TGTGCCATCGATGAGGGACAGGACAGCAATCAGCCCCAGCATTTT.

The CDR3 protein is CASSLSRQGSNYGYTF. The CDR3 DNA sequence: TGTGCCAGCAGCTTATCCAGACAGGGGAGTAACTATGGCTACACCTTC. J is TRBJ1-2 and V is TRBV5-4; TRBD1 aligns across 8 bases. The V and J ends lost 2 bases and 1 base, in that order; junction bases with no gene match: 7. Germline values: CDR1 SGHNT, CDR2 YYREEE (reference sequence). This CDR3 spans 16 amino acids.

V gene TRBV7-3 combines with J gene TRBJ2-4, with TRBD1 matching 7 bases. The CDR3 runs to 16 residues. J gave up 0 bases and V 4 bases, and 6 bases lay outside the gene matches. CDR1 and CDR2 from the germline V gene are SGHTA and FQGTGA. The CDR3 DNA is TGTGCCAGCAGCTCCACAGGGGACATAGCCAAAAACATTCAGTACTTC. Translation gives CASSSTGDIAKNIQYF.

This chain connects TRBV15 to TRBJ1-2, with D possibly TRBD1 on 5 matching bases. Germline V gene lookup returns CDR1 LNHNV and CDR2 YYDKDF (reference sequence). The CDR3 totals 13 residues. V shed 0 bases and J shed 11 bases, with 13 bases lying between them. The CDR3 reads CATSRDQTDRYTF. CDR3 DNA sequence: TGTGCCACCAGCAGAGATCAGACAGACCGGTACACCTTC.